These 24 T cell receptor beta chains were sequenced from one sample in a study of identical twins. TCRdb used MiXCR to reprocess the 5' RACE reads, holding one entry per CDR3 protein. Of around 1.7 million distinct CDR3 sequences listed, around a third are singletons. The specimen sequenced was cord blood. The receptors were gathered from a newborn girl in good health.

The V and J genes are TRBV16 and TRBJ1-2; 8 bases fit TRBD1. Germline V gives CDR1 KGHSY, CDR2 FQNENV. This CDR3 has 17 amino acids. J gave up 1 base and V 5 bases, and 12 bases lay outside the gene matches. CDR3 nucleotide sequence: TGTGCCAGCAGCTCTGGGTCCGGGACAGGCATTAACTATGGCTACACCTTC. The encoded protein is CASSSGSGTGINYGYTF.

The rearrangement joins TRBV28 to TRBJ1-2; D might be TRBD1 (6 bases). The CDR3 extends over 12 amino acids. Between the trimmed V and J ends, which lost 10 bases and 5 bases, there was a span of 14 bases. Germline-derived CDR1 and CDR2 are MDHEN and SYDVKM. In DNA form, the CDR3 reads TGTGCCACCATAGAGGGGGTTTATGGCTACACCTTC. Its translation is CATIEGVYGYTF.

This clonotype was recorded a few times. The chain is built from TRBV2 and TRBJ2-5; D call uncertain. V dropped 3 bases and J dropped 7 bases, with 3 bases sitting between them. Germline CDR1 and CDR2: SNHLY and FYNNEI. The CDR3 loop spans 10 amino acids. As DNA, the CDR3 is TGTGCCAGCAGTGATTTGACCCAGTACTTC. Its protein is CASSDLTQYF.

The V call is TRBV7-9, the J call TRBJ2-5; TRBD2 matches at 7 bases. The J call may be wrong; the DNA end is better matched by TRBJ2-7. The V gene's germline CDR1 is SEHNR and CDR2 FQNEAQ (reference sequence). CDR3 size: 13 residues. The CDR3 coding sequence is TGTGCCAGCAGCCCAGGACTAGGTGACGAGCAGTACTTC. Its protein product is CASSPGLGDEQYF.

In the case of this clonotype: The junction and the germline gene differ at one end; a read error may be behind it. This chain joins TRBV6-6 and TRBJ2-5; no reliable D call. CDR3 length: 12 residues. From germline, CDR1 is MNHNY and CDR2 SVGAGI (reference sequence). The CDR3 nucleotides read TGTGCCTGCAGTTACCCCTCAGAGACCCAGTACTTC. It is translated as CACSYPSETQYF.

This clonotype was seen ten or more times. The chain has TRBV10-3 and TRBJ1-6; D uncertain. V was cut by 2 bases and J by 0 bases, with 11 bases left in between. This CDR3 spans 17 amino acids. Germline-derived CDR1 and CDR2 are ENHRY and SYGVKD. This CDR3 is CAISEEPASSYNSPLHF. The DNA for the CDR3 is TGTGCCATCAGTGAGGAACCAGCGAGCTCCTATAATTCACCCCTCCACTTT.

The V gene is TRBV10-3, the J gene TRBJ1-2; a possible D gene is TRBD1 (6 bases). This CDR3 comprises 17 residues. V was pared by 6 bases and J by 6 bases, with 26 bases between. In germline, CDR1 is ENHRY, CDR2 SYGVKD. CDR3 sequence: CAISSEGPQQGRDGYTF. CDR3 DNA sequence: TGTGCCATCAGCAGTGAAGGACCCCAGCAGGGGAGGGATGGCTACACCTTC.

The V gene is TRBV20-1, the J gene TRBJ2-1; 9 nucleotides line up with TRBD2. The CDR3 extends over 16 amino acids. V was pared by 0 bases and J by 8 bases, with 11 bases of the junction left unmatched. Per germline, CDR1 DFQATT and CDR2 SNEGSKA (reference sequence). CDR3 coding DNA: TGCAGTGCTAGAGAAGGCGGGCTAGCGGGGCTGGATGAGCAGTTCTTC. Residues: CSAREGGLAGLDEQFF.

This clonotype was picked up a small number of times. The rearrangement links TRBV25-1 to TRBJ2-3; no definite D call. Trimming cost V 2 bases and J 0 bases, with 12 bases left between them. The CDR3 consists of 16 residues. From germline, CDR1 is MGHDK and CDR2 SYGVNS. The CDR3 here is CASSEDRATSTDTQYF. The CDR3 DNA reads TGTGCCAGCAGTGAAGATCGGGCTACTAGCACAGATACGCAGTATTTT.

This chain joins TRBV5-1 and TRBJ2-4; 12 nucleotides match TRBD1. V shed 3 bases, J shed 5 bases, and the junction held 9 bases outside the gene matches. This CDR3 is built from 17 residues. Germline CDR1 SGHRS, CDR2 YFSETQ. CDR3: CASSSPGQGARENIQYF. The CDR3 DNA reads TGCGCCAGCAGCTCACCGGGACAGGGGGCGCGGGAAAACATTCAGTACTTC.

The chain has TRBV7-8 and TRBJ2-3, with TRBD2 as a possible D gene (6 bases). This CDR3 has 15 amino acids. The ends were cut back, 4 bases at V and 6 bases at J, with 17 bases in the middle. The germline V gene encodes CDR1 SGHVS and CDR2 FQNEAQ. The CDR3 region has the DNA TGTGCCAGCAGCTCGAGTTTCGGGGGAGCGGATACGCAGTATTTT. Translated, it gives CASSSSFGGADTQYF. Together with reference TRBV7-8 and TRBJ2-3, the CDR3 gives the full variable domain: GAGVSQSPRYKVAKRGQDVALRCDPISGHVSLFWYQQALGQGPEFLTYFQNEAQLDKSGLPSDRFFAERPEGSVSTLKIQRTQQEDSAVYLCASSSSFGGADTQYFGPGTRLTVL.

This clonotype was observed a handful of times. This chain connects TRBV5-6 to TRBJ2-1; 10 positions agree with TRBD2. CDR3 length: 17 residues. From germline, CDR1 is SGHDT and CDR2 YYEEEE. V gave up 3 bases and J gave up 0 bases; unmatched junction bases: 6. CDR3 sequence: CASSSASSGSSYNEQFF. CDR3 in DNA: TGTGCCAGCAGCTCCGCCTCTAGCGGGAGCTCCTACAATGAGCAGTTCTTC.

In its sample, this clonotype was seen a few times. The chain links TRBV25-1 to TRBJ2-7; tentatively, D is TRBD1 or TRBD2 (5 bases each). There are 15 residues in the CDR3. CDR1 is MGHDK and CDR2 is SYGVNS in the germline V gene. Between the trimmed V and J ends, which lost 5 bases and 2 bases, there was a span of 16 bases. The CDR3 bases are TGTGCCAGCAGTAAATTCCGGGACGGCGCCTACGAGCAGTACTTC. The encoded protein is CASSKFRDGAYEQYF.

V gene TRBV20-1 combines with J gene TRBJ2-7; 7 bases match TRBD1. The germline V gene has CDR1 DFQATT and CDR2 SNEGSKA (reference sequence). V trimming: 2 bases; J trimming: 2 bases; junction bases outside the gene matches: 9. The CDR3 extends over 15 amino acids. The CDR3 protein is CSARSRGGSTYEQYF. Here the CDR3 DNA reads TGCAGTGCTAGATCACGAGGGGGCTCTACCTACGAGCAGTACTTC.

This clonotype was seen just once. One end of the junction does not line up with germline, which may come from a read error. The chain employs TRBV10-3 and TRBJ1-4, with D possibly TRBD1 on 5 matching bases. The CDR3 covers 14 residues. CDR1 ENHRY and CDR2 SYGVKD come from the germline V gene. For the CDR3, the DNA is TGTGCCGTCAGTGATGGGGCGGTTGGTGAAAAACTGTTTTTT. Translated: CAVSDGAVGEKLFF.

This clonotype was seen a few times. The chain carries TRBV20-1 and TRBJ2-7, with 15 positions matching TRBD2. The V segment lost 4 bases and the J segment 0 bases; nucleotides outside the gene matches: 7. CDR3 length: 17 residues. Germline CDR1 DFQATT, CDR2 SNEGSKA (reference sequence). The CDR3 loop is CSATPGLAGGLSYEQYF. CDR3 nucleotides: TGCAGTGCTACCCCAGGACTAGCGGGGGGGCTCTCCTACGAGCAGTACTTC.

In regard to this clonotype: This may be a read error, as it is one base from a much larger clone. The V and J genes are TRBV20-1 and TRBJ2-5; 8 nucleotides line up with TRBD1. This CDR3 is 15 amino acids long. The germline V gene encodes CDR1 DFQATT and CDR2 SNEGSKA (reference sequence). Trimming cost V 1 base and J 11 bases; bases outside gene matches: 15. CDR3 sequence: CSARGTGISYNEQYF. The CDR3 DNA sequence: TGCAGTGCTAGAGGGACAGGGATCAGCTACAATGAGCAGTACTTC.

This clonotype was observed at least ten times. This rearrangement joins TRBV10-3 to TRBJ2-7, with TRBD2 matching over 11 bases. The J segment lost 3 bases and the V segment lost 4 bases, leaving 5 bases of the junction unmatched. This CDR3 has 15 amino acids. Germline V lookup: CDR1 ENHRY, CDR2 SYGVKD. The CDR3 sequence is CAISAGLAENYEQYF. DNA for the CDR3: TGTGCCATCAGTGCGGGACTAGCGGAAAACTACGAGCAGTACTTC.

This clonotype was seen a handful of times. A read error may be the cause here, since a much bigger clone is one base away. This rearrangement joins TRBV29-1 to TRBJ2-1, with 9 positions matching TRBD2. With the DNA end fitting TRBJ2-7 better, the J assignment may be wrong. Germline assignment: CDR1 SQVTM and CDR2 ANQGSEA. The CDR3 loop spans 15 amino acids. CDR3 loop: CSVEVAGGTYNEQYF. CDR3 nucleotide sequence: TGCAGCGTTGAAGTTGCGGGAGGGACCTACAATGAGCAGTACTTC.

The chain has TRBV2 and TRBJ1-2; TRBD1 matches at 7 bases. From germline, CDR1 is SNHLY and CDR2 FYNNEI. The V and J ends lost 5 bases and 1 base, in that order; junction bases with no gene match: 10. The CDR3 totals 16 residues. The CDR3 loop reads CASSTARTGGNYGYTF. The CDR3 DNA reads TGTGCCAGCAGTACCGCAAGGACAGGTGGTAACTATGGCTACACCTTC.

The sample holds a few counts of this clonotype. The V gene is TRBV2, the J gene TRBJ2-1, with 11 bases identical to TRBD2. The CDR3 spans 15 residues. The V gene end was trimmed by 6 bases and the J gene end by 4 bases; junction bases not matched to a gene: 5. Germline V gives CDR1 SNHLY, CDR2 FYNNEI. CDR3 DNA: TGTGCCAGCAGGGTACTAGCGGGAGCTTACAATGAGCAGTTCTTC. Encoded protein: CASRVLAGAYNEQFF.

V gene TRBV27 combines with J gene TRBJ2-1, with D possibly being TRBD2 (6 bases). Germline V gene sequence: CDR1 MNHEY, CDR2 SMNVEV (reference sequence). The CDR3 spans 16 residues. V lost 5 bases, J lost 10 bases, and 24 bases lay in between. DNA of the CDR3: TGTGCCAGCAGTCTCTGGGGACTCAGTACTAATAAGGAGCAGTTCTTC. As protein: CASSLWGLSTNKEQFF.

For the CDR3, the DNA is TGTGCCAGCAGCCAAGCACTAGCGATGAGCTCCTACGAGCAGTACTTC. Amino acids: CASSQALAMSSYEQYF. The chain couples TRBV3-1 to TRBJ2-7; 7 positions agree with TRBD2. Germline-derived CDR1 and CDR2 are LGHDT and YNNKEL (reference sequence). Losses at the gene ends were 1 base for V and 0 bases for J; bases not matched to a gene: 6. This CDR3 is 16 amino acids long.

Comments on this clonotype: A much larger clone lies one base from this, so it may be a read error. This CDR3 reads CASSNPRGYCNEQFF. In nucleotides, the CDR3 is TGTGCCAGCAGTAATCCCAGGGGGTACTGCAATGAGCAGTTCTTC. The chain joins TRBV28 to TRBJ2-1; TRBD1 matches 7 bases. CDR3 length: 15 residues. Germline CDR1 and CDR2: MDHEN and SYDVKM. V lost 5 bases, J lost 6 bases, and 10 bases stayed unmatched.